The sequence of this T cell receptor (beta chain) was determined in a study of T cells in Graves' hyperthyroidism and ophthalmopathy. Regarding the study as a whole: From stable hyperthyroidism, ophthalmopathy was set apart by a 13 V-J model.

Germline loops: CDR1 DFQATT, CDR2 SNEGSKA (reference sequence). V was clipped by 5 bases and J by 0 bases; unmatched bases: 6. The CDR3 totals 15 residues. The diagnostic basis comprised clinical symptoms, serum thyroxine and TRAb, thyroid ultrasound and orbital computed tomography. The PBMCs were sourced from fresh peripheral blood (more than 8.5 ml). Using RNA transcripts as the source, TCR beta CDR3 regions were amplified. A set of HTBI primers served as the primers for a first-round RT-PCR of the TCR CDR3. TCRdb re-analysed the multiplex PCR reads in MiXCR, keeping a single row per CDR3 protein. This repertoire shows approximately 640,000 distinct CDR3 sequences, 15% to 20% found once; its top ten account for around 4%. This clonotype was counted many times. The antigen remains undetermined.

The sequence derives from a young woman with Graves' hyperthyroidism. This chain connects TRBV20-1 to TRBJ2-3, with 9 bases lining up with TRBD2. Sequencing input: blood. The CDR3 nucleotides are TGCAGTGCTGTGACTAGCGGATACAGCACAGATACGCAGTATTTT. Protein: CSAVTSGYSTDTQYF.